This T cell receptor (beta chain) comes out of a study of Graves' ophthalmopathy and Graves' hyperthyroidism. Points from the study as a whole: Most expanded thyroid clonotypes above 0.001 frequency also appeared in blood.

Beta-chain TCR CDR3 regions were amplified from RNA transcripts. First-round RT-PCR with HTBI primers preceded a second-round multiplex PCR. A single record per CDR3 protein comes from TCRdb applying MiXCR to the multiplex PCR reads. The data show roughly 300,000 distinct CDR3 sequences, with about 17% seen just once and 10% to 15% held by the top ten. CDR3 size: 13 residues. V was trimmed by 8 bases and J by 4 bases, leaving 12 bases between them. This clonotype was seen repeatedly, ten times or more. Antigen: not known. The sample consisted of peripheral blood. The TCR comes from an adult man with Graves' ophthalmopathy. The chain recombines TRBV12-3 or TRBV12-4 with TRBJ1-3; maybe TRBD1 (6 bases). The CDR3 sequence: CASAQGAGNTIYF. The CDR3 nucleotides read TGTGCCAGCGCACAGGGAGCAGGAAACACCATATATTTT.